This T cell receptor (beta chain) was sequenced in a study of cytomegalovirus exposure and HLA in healthy donors. This clone was counted between two and nine times. The study ran its PCR with 60 Vbeta and 13 Jbeta primers. Measured with immunoSEQ multiplex PCR; TCRdb has only the in-frame clones, and not every one. Altogether 100,000 or so clones are present, roughly 70% being singletons, with the ten largest covering around 9.9%. The receptor was isolated from a man aged 40-49 years in good health and CMV-seropositive. Sequencing was done on a sample of PBMCs.

The DNA for the CDR3 is TGCGCCAGCAGCGTAACCGGGACAATGAGCACTTCTGAAGCTTTCTTT. Translating it yields CASSVTGTMSTSEAFF. The chain couples TRBV5-1 to TRBJ1-1; D might be TRBD1 (6 bases). V was cut by 4 bases and J by 6 bases, with 22 bases left in between. This CDR3 is built from 16 residues. The V gene's germline CDR1 is SGHRS and CDR2 YFSETQ.